The subject of this entry is one TCR beta chain. This CDR3 has 13 amino acids. V was clipped by 5 bases and J by 6 bases, with 11 bases between them. Germline V gives CDR1 SGHAT, CDR2 FQNNGV. Sequencing used immunoSEQ multiplex PCR; TCRdb keeps in-frame clones, though not all of them. The sample comprises tens of thousands of clones, 92% of which are singletons, and 0.27% rests with the top ten. This entry comes from a study of technical replicates of blood from a handful of donors. Input material: T cells isolated from PBMCs. The chain couples TRBV11-2 to TRBJ1-5; perhaps TRBD1 as D (5 bases). The receptor was isolated from a human donor in good health. CDR3 sequence (DNA): TGTGCCAGCAGCCCGGCAGGGATTCAGCCCCAGCATTTT. This sequence encodes CASSPAGIQPQHF.